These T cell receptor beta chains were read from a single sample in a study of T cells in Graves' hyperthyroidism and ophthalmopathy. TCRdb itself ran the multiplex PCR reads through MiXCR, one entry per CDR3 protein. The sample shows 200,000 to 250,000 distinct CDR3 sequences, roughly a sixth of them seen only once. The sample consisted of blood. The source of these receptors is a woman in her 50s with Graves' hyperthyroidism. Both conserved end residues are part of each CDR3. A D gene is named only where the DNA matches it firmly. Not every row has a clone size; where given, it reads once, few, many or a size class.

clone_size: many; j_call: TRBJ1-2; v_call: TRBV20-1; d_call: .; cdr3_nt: TGCAGTGCTGATCCTAGTGGGAACTATGGCTACACCTTC; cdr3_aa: CSADPSGNYGYTF
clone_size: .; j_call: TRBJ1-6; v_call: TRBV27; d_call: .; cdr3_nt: TGTGCCAGCAGTCCTAGAAATTCACCCCTCCACTTT; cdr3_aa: CASSPRNSPLHF
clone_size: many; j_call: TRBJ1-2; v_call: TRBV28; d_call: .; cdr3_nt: TGTGCCAGCAGCGACTATGGCTACACCTTC; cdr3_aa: CASSDYGYTF
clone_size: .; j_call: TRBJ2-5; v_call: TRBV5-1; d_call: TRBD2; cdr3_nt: TGCGCCAGCAGCTTGTTCACTAGCGGATTACAAGAGACCCAGTACTTC; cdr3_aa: CASSLFTSGLQETQYF
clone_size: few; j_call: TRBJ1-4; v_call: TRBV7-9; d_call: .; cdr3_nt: TGTGCCAGCAGCTTACGGTTGGCTAATGAAAAACTGTTTTTT; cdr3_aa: CASSLRLANEKLFF
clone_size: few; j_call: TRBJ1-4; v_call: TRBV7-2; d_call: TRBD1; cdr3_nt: TGTGCCAGCAGCCCCACCGGGACAGAAAATGAAAAACTGTTTTTT; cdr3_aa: CASSPTGTENEKLFF
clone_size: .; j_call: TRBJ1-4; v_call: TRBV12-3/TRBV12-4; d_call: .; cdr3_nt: TGTGCGAGTGGAAATAATGAAAAACTGTTTTTT; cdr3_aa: CASGNNEKLFF
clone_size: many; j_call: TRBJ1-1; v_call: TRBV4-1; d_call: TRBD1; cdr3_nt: TGCGCCAGCAGCCACCGGGACAGGGGGAAGGACACTGAAGCTTTCTTT; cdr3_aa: CASSHRDRGKDTEAFF
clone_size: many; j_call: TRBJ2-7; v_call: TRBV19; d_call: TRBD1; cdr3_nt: TGTGCCAGTAACCACCGGACAGGGGAGGGCGAGCAGTACTTC; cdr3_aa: CASNHRTGEGEQYF
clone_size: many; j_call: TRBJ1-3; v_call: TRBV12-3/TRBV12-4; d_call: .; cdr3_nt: TGTGCCAGCAGTTCACGAGGGAACACCATATATTTT; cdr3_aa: CASSSRGNTIYF
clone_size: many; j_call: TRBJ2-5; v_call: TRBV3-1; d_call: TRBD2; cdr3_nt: TGTGCCAGCAGCCGAGGACTAGCGGGAGGGACACAAGAGACCCAGTACTTC; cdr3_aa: CASSRGLAGGTQETQYF
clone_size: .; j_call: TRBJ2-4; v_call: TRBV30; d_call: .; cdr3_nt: TGTGCCTGGAACAGGTTAGCCAAAAACATTCAGTACTTC; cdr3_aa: CAWNRLAKNIQYF
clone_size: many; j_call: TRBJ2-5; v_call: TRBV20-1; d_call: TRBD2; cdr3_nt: TGCAGTGCTAGAGGGCCCGGTATAGCGGGAGCCGGAGAGACCCAGTACTTC; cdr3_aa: CSARGPGIAGAGETQYF
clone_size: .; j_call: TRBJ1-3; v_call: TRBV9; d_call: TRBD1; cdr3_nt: TGTGCCAGCAGCCGTACAGGGGATTCGACTGGAAACACCATATATTTT; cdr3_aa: CASSRTGDSTGNTIYF
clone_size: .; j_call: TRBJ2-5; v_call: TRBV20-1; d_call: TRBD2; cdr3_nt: TGCAGTCGATTGAGGACGGGGGGGCAAGAGACCCAGTACTTC; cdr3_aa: CSRLRTGGQETQYF
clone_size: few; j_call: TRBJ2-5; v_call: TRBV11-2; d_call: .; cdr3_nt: TGTGCCAGCAGCTTAGCCCCAAAAGAGACCCAGTACTTC; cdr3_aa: CASSLAPKETQYF
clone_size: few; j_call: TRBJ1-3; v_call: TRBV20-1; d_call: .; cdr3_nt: TGCAGTGCTGGGGACACAGCCAAAAACACCATATATTTT; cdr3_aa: CSAGDTAKNTIYF
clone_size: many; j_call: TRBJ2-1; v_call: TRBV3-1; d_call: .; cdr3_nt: TGTGCCAGCAGCCGGGGGTACAATGAGCAGTTCTTC; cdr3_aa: CASSRGYNEQFF
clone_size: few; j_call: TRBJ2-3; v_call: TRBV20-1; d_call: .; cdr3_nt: TGCAGTGCTAGAGATTGGTCTAGAGGGGGAGATACGCAGTATTTT; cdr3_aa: CSARDWSRGGDTQYF
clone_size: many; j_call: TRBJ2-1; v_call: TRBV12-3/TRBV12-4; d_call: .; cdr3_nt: TGTGCCAGCAGCCTCCATGGGGTAGAGCAGTTCTTC; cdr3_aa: CASSLHGVEQFF
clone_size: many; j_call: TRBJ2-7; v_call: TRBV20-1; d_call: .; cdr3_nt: TGCAGTGCTCGAGGCTGGCTCCGGGACTACGAGCAGTACTTC; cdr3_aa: CSARGWLRDYEQYF
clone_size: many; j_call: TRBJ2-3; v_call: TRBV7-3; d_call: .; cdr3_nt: TGTGCCAGCAGCCCACGAGGCACAGATACGCAGTATTTT; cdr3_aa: CASSPRGTDTQYF
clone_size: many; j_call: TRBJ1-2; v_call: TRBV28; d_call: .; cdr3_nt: TGTGCCAGCAGTTTCCCAGGGGAAGCTTATGGCTACACCTTC; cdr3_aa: CASSFPGEAYGYTF
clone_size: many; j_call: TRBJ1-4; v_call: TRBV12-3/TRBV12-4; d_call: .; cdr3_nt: TGTGCCAGCAGGAAGGAGCAGGGCTTCGAAAAACTGTTTTTT; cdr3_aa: CASRKEQGFEKLFF
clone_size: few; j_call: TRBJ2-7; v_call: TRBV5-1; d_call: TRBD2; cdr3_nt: TGCGCCAGCAGCTTGAGAGCGGGGATTATGGAGCAGTACTTC; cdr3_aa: CASSLRAGIMEQYF
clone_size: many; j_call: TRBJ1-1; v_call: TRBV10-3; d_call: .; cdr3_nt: TGTGCCATCAGTGAGTCAAGGAATACGGGGGCGAGCGATGAAGCTTTCTTT; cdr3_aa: CAISESRNTGASDEAFF
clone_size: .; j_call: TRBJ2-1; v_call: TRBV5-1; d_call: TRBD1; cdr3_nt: TGCGCCAGCAGCTTGGTGCAGGGGGCGGGTAATGAGCAGTTCTTC; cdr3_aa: CASSLVQGAGNEQFF
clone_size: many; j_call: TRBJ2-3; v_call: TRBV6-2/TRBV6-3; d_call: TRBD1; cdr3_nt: TGTGCCAGCAGCAACAGGGGAGATACGCAGTATTTT; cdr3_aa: CASSNRGDTQYF
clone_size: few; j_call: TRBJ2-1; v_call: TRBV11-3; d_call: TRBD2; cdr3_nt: TGTGCCAGCAGCCCCTACGGGGCGGGAGGGCTTTATGAGCAGTTCTTC; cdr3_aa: CASSPYGAGGLYEQFF
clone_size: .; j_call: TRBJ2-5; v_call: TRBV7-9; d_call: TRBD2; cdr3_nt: TGTGCCAGCAGGACTAGCGGGAGCCAAGAGACCCAGTACTTC; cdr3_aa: CASRTSGSQETQYF
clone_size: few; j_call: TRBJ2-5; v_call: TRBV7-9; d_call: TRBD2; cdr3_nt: TGTGCCAGCAGCACCGGGACTAGCGGGAGGCGGGAGACCCAGTACTTC; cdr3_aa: CASSTGTSGRRETQYF
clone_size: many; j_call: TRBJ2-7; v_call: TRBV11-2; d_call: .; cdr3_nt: TGTGCCAGCAGGAATACAGGGGAGGGGGTCTACGAGCAGTACTTC; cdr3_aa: CASRNTGEGVYEQYF